This T cell receptor beta chain is from a study of tumor and adjacent non-tumor tissue in lung cancer. Overall study context: Each sample yielded a few million productive TCRbeta reads on average.

RNA was extracted from bulk tissue without any cell sorting. Chemotherapy-naive patients with new lung cancer underwent thoracic surgery in China, August–November 2014. A modified ARM-PCR protocol with three rounds of nested PCR amplified TCRbeta. Using its own MiXCR run on the multiplex PCR reads, TCRdb lists one record per CDR3 protein. Of around 71,000 distinct CDR3 sequences listed, around 77% are singletons. Per the germline V gene, CDR1 is MDHEN and CDR2 is SYDVKM. This CDR3 has 15 amino acids. V shed 6 bases and J 7 bases; nucleotides not matched to a gene: 12. On this clonotype itself: It may be a read error: a sequence one base away is much more abundant.

The specimen sequenced was lung tumor tissue. The chain links TRBV28 to TRBJ1-5, with 7 bases identical to TRBD1. This sequence was found in a woman aged 40 to 50 with non-small cell lung cancer. DNA of the CDR3: TGTGCCAGCAGATCCCGGGACAGACGATCGCAGCCCCAGCATTTT. It encodes CASRSRDRRSQPQHF. The variable domain in full, with the rest retrieved from reference TRBV28 and TRBJ1-5, is DVKVTQSSRYLVKRTGEKVFLECVQDMDHENMFWYRQDPGLGLRLIYFSYDVKMKEKGDIPEGYSVSREKKERFSLILESASTNQTSMYLCASRSRDRRSQPQHFGDGTRLSIL.